This T cell receptor (beta chain) was recorded in a study of blood T cells in healthy people across ages. The V gene lost 5 bases and the J gene lost 11 bases, with 21 bases spanning the gap. The CDR3 consists of 14 residues. General observations from the study: TCR beta diversity tracked closely with naive T cell percentage. Greater diversity and more naive CD4+ cells were seen in long-lived donors than in aged donors. Age advanced and TCR beta diversity per million T cells fell, roughly linearly.

Note on this clonotype: The target antigen is unknown.

It was about 9.4 milliliters of peripheral blood that were drawn from each donor. Combining a sample-barcoded 5' primer with a J-beta primer mix, a second PCR ran for about 6 to 12 cycles. A single record per CDR3 protein comes from TCRdb applying MiXCR to the 5' RACE reads. The data contain 1.5 million to 2 million distinct CDR3 sequences, 34% of them singletons. The chain joins TRBV12-3 or TRBV12-4 to TRBJ2-5; D gene unclear. The sequence derives from a woman in her 30s in good health. Material for sequencing was blood. The CDR3 sequence is CASSPSGRIGEQYF. In DNA, the CDR3 is TGTGCCAGCAGTCCATCTGGCAGGATCGGTGAGCAGTACTTC.